A single sample gave rise to the 31 T cell receptor beta chains below, sequenced in a study of identical twins. TCRdb processed the 5' RACE reads anew with MiXCR; each CDR3 protein has one entry. Here the sample spans fewer than 250,000 distinct CDR3 sequences, roughly 15% being singletons. These data also formed part of another study, on T cells expressing NK-cell markers.

The sample comprised CD8+ T cells sorted from blood. All receptors come from a woman aged 18-29 years in good health.

This clonotype was observed a few times. The chain's CDR3 is CASSHTGKDYEQYF. CDR3 sequence (DNA): TGTGCCAGCAGCCATACCGGGAAAGACTACGAGCAGTACTTC. This chain uses TRBV12-3 or TRBV12-4 with TRBJ2-7; D possibly corresponds to TRBD2 (5 bases). The CDR3 extends over 14 amino acids. V lost 6 bases and J lost 3, with 15 bases in between.

The chain employs TRBV5-1 and TRBJ2-2; no definite D call. Trimming removed 3 bases from V and 4 bases from J, with 4 bases in between. Per germline, CDR1 SGHRS and CDR2 YFSETQ. The CDR3 length is 12 residues. In nucleotides, the CDR3 is TGCGCCAGCAGCTGGGTCACCGGGGAGCTGTTTTTT. Translating it yields CASSWVTGELFF. The variable domain in full, with the rest retrieved from reference TRBV5-1 and TRBJ2-2, is KAGVTQTPRYLIKTRGQQVTLSCSPISGHRSVSWYQQTPGQGLQFLFEYFSETQRNKGNFPGRFSGRQFSNSRSEMNVSTLELGDSALYLCASSWVTGELFFGEGSRLTVL.

The J gene is TRBJ2-7, the V gene TRBV20-1, with 8 bases that match TRBD1. From germline, CDR1 is DFQATT and CDR2 SNEGSKA (reference sequence). The CDR3 has 15 residues. The V and J ends lost 0 bases and 0 bases, in that order; junction bases with no gene match: 4. CDR3 bases: TGCAGTGCTAGAGATCAGGACAGGGTCTCCTACGAGCAGTACTTC. Protein sequence: CSARDQDRVSYEQYF.

This clonotype was observed a few times. V usage is TRBV6-1 and J usage is TRBJ2-5, with 7 bases fitting TRBD2. Germline values: CDR1 MNHNS, CDR2 SASEGT. The CDR3 contains 14 residues. The junction had 9 bases not matched to a gene; V was cut back by 8 bases and J by 3 bases. In DNA form, the CDR3 reads TGTGCCAGCGGGGCGGGAGAATCTGAAGAGACCCAGTACTTC. Translated: CASGAGESEETQYF.

The chain couples TRBV2 to TRBJ2-7; TRBD1 matches at 9 bases. CDR1 and CDR2 (germline): SNHLY, FYNNEI. Germline trimming cut 4 bases from V and 3 bases from J; bases unmatched to any gene: 7. The CDR3 is made up of 15 amino acids. CDR3 amino acids: CASSGHRDRVYEQYF. The CDR3, as DNA: TGTGCCAGCAGTGGCCACCGGGACAGGGTCTACGAGCAGTACTTC.

Only a few counts were recorded for this clonotype. This rearrangement joins TRBV29-1 to TRBJ2-1; 9 bases are a match to TRBD1. Germline CDR1 SQVTM, CDR2 ANQGSEA. The CDR3 covers 17 residues. The ends lost 4 bases at V and 4 bases at J; junction bases unmatched: 14. The CDR3 here is CSVVLPGQGSNYNEQFF. DNA of the CDR3: TGCAGCGTTGTTCTCCCGGGACAGGGATCGAATTACAATGAGCAGTTCTTC.

Of note for this clonotype: This may be a read error, as it is one base from a much larger clone. The V and J genes are TRBV27 and TRBJ2-7; D may be TRBD1 (6 bases). Deletions cut 9 bases from V and 7 bases from J, with 25 bases between. Per the germline V gene, CDR1 is MNHEY and CDR2 is SMNVEV (reference sequence). CDR3 length equals 15 residues. CDR3 in amino acids: CASPHWDMGQKEQYF. In nucleotides, the CDR3 is TGTGCCAGTCCCCACTGGGACATGGGGCAAAAAGAGCAGTACTTC.

The chain employs TRBV6-1 and TRBJ2-2; 14 bases are a match to TRBD2. V trimming: 6 bases; J trimming: 0 bases; junction bases outside the gene matches: 3. Germline V CDR1 and CDR2: MNHNS, SASEGT. CDR3 size: 17 residues. The CDR3 region has the DNA TGTGCCAGCAGAGGACTAGCGGGGGGTCCGAACACCGGGGAGCTGTTTTTT. Amino acids: CASRGLAGGPNTGELFF.

V is TRBV7-8 and J is TRBJ2-7; D could derive from TRBD1 or TRBD2 (5 bases each). CDR1 is SGHVS, CDR2 FQNEAQ, per germline. The CDR3 is made up of 14 amino acids. V was trimmed by 5 bases and J by 11 bases, leaving 22 bases between them. The CDR3 spells CASSHLTRDRREYF. The CDR3 region has the DNA TGTGCCAGCAGCCACTTAACTAGGGACCGTCGGGAGTACTTC.

This clonotype was observed a few times. The V gene is TRBV11-2, the J gene TRBJ2-5; a possible D gene is TRBD2 (6 bases). Germline loops: CDR1 SGHAT, CDR2 FQNNGV. The germline V and J ends were trimmed by 4 bases and 0 bases, with 12 bases remaining between them. This CDR3 comprises 15 residues. The CDR3 here is CASSSDAGYQETQYF. Written as DNA, the CDR3 is TGTGCCAGCAGCTCAGACGCGGGGTACCAAGAGACCCAGTACTTC. The variable domain in full, completed from reference TRBV11-2 and TRBJ2-5, reads EAGVAQSPRYKIIEKRQSVAFWCNPISGHATLYWYQQILGQGPKLLIQFQNNGVVDDSQLPKDRFSAERLKGVDSTLKIQPAKLEDSAVYLCASSSDAGYQETQYFGPGTRLLVL.

A note on this clonotype: This clone may be a read error of a much larger clone one base away. Because the CDR3 is missing its conserved closing phenylalanine or tryptophan, this is likely a read error. The rearrangement joins TRBV29-1 to TRBJ2-1; 8 nucleotides line up with TRBD1. Germline V gives CDR1 SQVTM, CDR2 ANQGSEA. CDR3 length: 12 amino acids. The CDR3 sequence: CRTVTGDHEQFL. The CDR3, as DNA: TGCAGGACGGTGACAGGGGACCATGAGCAGTTCCTC.

The V call is TRBV9, the J call TRBJ1-3; D is undetermined. Germline V gene lookup returns CDR1 SGDLS and CDR2 YYNGEE. Deletions cut 0 bases from V and 8 bases from J, with 9 bases between. The CDR3 runs 13 residues. This CDR3 is CASSVGAVDTIYF. The CDR3 DNA reads TGTGCCAGCAGCGTAGGAGCAGTAGACACCATATATTTT.

This clonotype was observed a few times. The chain has TRBV29-1 and TRBJ2-7, with 7 positions matching TRBD1. V dropped 3 bases and J dropped 0; count of bases not matched to a gene: 2. CDR1 and CDR2 from the germline V gene are SQVTM and ANQGSEA. The CDR3 runs 13 residues. The CDR3 region has the DNA TGCAGCGTTGAGAAGGGGGCCTCCTACGAGCAGTACTTC. Protein sequence: CSVEKGASYEQYF.

In its sample, this clonotype was seen a few times. The chain employs TRBV3-1 and TRBJ1-2, with D perhaps TRBD1 (5 bases). Between the trimmed V and J ends, which lost 0 bases and 4 bases, there was a span of 9 bases. This CDR3 spans 14 amino acids. The germline V gene encodes CDR1 LGHDT and CDR2 YNNKEL (reference sequence). The CDR3 sequence: CASSQDRDSYGYTF. Here the CDR3 DNA reads TGTGCCAGCAGCCAAGATCGGGACTCCTATGGCTACACCTTC.

This clonotype was seen more than once but under ten times. V gene TRBV7-9 combines with J gene TRBJ2-7, with 7 nucleotides matching TRBD1. V was clipped by 9 bases and J by 1 base; unmatched bases: 12. CDR1 and CDR2 from the germline V gene are SEHNR and FQNEAQ (reference sequence). The CDR3 totals 15 residues. The CDR3 reads CASQTPGDSSYEQYF. The CDR3 DNA is TGTGCCAGTCAAACTCCCGGGGACAGTTCCTACGAGCAGTACTTC. The full variable domain, its missing parts supplied by reference TRBV7-9 and TRBJ2-7, is DTGVSQNPRHKITKRGQNVTFRCDPISEHNRLYWYRQTLGQGPEFLTYFQNEAQLEKSRLLSDRFSAERPKGSFSTLEIQRTEQGDSAMYLCASQTPGDSSYEQYFGPGTRLTVT.

V and J are TRBV5-1 and TRBJ2-3; D is unclear. CDR3 length equals 16 residues. Between the trimmed V and J ends, which lost 1 base and 0 bases, there was a span of 12 bases. Germline CDR1 SGHRS, CDR2 YFSETQ. CDR3 residues: CASSLFKVQSTDTQYF. The CDR3 region has the DNA TGCGCCAGCAGCTTGTTTAAGGTTCAAAGCACAGATACGCAGTATTTT.

This clonotype was observed a handful of times. V usage is TRBV12-3 or TRBV12-4 and J usage is TRBJ1-1; D is perhaps TRBD1 (6 bases). There are 15 residues in the CDR3. V was trimmed by 2 bases and J by 0 bases, leaving 10 bases between them. The CDR3 reads CASSLPQGLNTEAFF. In DNA form, the CDR3 reads TGTGCCAGCAGTTTACCCCAGGGGCTGAACACTGAAGCTTTCTTT.

J is TRBJ2-7 and V is TRBV7-8; TRBD1 matches at 8 bases. The CDR3 is 16 residues long. Trimming removed 2 bases from V and 0 bases from J; junction bases left unmatched: 6. Germline V CDR1 and CDR2: SGHVS, FQNEAQ. CDR3 region: CASSLRGGTGSYEQYF. The CDR3 DNA sequence: TGTGCCAGCAGCTTACGAGGTGGGACAGGCTCCTACGAGCAGTACTTC. The full variable domain, rest sourced from reference TRBV7-8 and TRBJ2-7, is GAGVSQSPRYKVAKRGQDVALRCDPISGHVSLFWYQQALGQGPEFLTYFQNEAQLDKSGLPSDRFFAERPEGSVSTLKIQRTQQEDSAVYLCASSLRGGTGSYEQYFGPGTRLTVT.

The J gene is TRBJ2-5, the V gene TRBV12-3 or TRBV12-4; 12 bases are shared with TRBD2. This CDR3 has 14 amino acids. J gave up 3 bases and V 6 bases, and 2 bases lay outside the gene matches. The CDR3 bases are TGTGCCAGCAGCGGACTAGCGGGGAAAGAGACCCAGTACTTC. It translates to CASSGLAGKETQYF.

This clonotype was counted at least ten times. The chain carries TRBV7-9 and TRBJ2-1; no clear D. CDR3 size: 15 residues. The V and J ends lost 4 bases and 0 bases respectively, with 10 bases between them. CDR1 and CDR2 from the germline V gene are SEHNR and FQNEAQ (reference sequence). CDR3 coding DNA: TGTGCCAGCAGCTCCCTCCCGAGCTCCTACAATGAGCAGTTCTTC. The encoded protein is CASSSLPSSYNEQFF.

This clonotype has more than one count but fewer than ten. The chain links TRBV5-1 to TRBJ2-7, with D hard to call. This CDR3 has 14 residues. Germline CDR1 SGHRS, CDR2 YFSETQ. V lost 3 bases, J lost 2 bases, and 12 bases lay in between. CDR3 nucleotides: TGCGCCAGCAGCTACAACAACGGCCCCTACGAGCAGTACTTC. It is translated as CASSYNNGPYEQYF. Full variable domain (missing parts from reference TRBV5-1 and TRBJ2-7): KAGVTQTPRYLIKTRGQQVTLSCSPISGHRSVSWYQQTPGQGLQFLFEYFSETQRNKGNFPGRFSGRQFSNSRSEMNVSTLELGDSALYLCASSYNNGPYEQYFGPGTRLTVT.

The J gene is TRBJ2-7, the V gene TRBV5-1, with D perhaps matching TRBD1 or TRBD2 (5 bases each). Germline lookup yields CDR1 SGHRS and CDR2 YFSETQ. The V gene lost 4 bases and the J gene lost 2 bases, with 10 bases spanning the gap. The CDR3 has 13 residues. The CDR3 nucleotides are TGCGCCAGCAGCCGGGGCATGGCCTACGAGCAGTACTTC. Residues: CASSRGMAYEQYF.

This clonotype was found many times. The chain recombines TRBV29-1 with TRBJ2-2; D perhaps matches TRBD1 (5 bases). Looked up from germline, CDR1 is SQVTM and CDR2 is ANQGSEA. Trimming stripped 3 bases from V and 5 bases from J, with 16 bases between. The CDR3 totals 15 residues. The CDR3 region is CSVEGRLQETGELFF. As DNA, the CDR3 is TGCAGCGTTGAGGGGCGGCTTCAGGAGACCGGGGAGCTGTTTTTT.

There are a few counts of this clonotype. The chain has TRBV6-5 and TRBJ2-2; tentatively, D is TRBD2 (5 bases). V was trimmed by 2 bases and J by 5 bases, leaving 9 bases between them. Germline V CDR1 and CDR2: MNHEY, SVGAGI. This CDR3 comprises 14 residues. The CDR3 region is CASSYGSGTGELFF. As DNA, the CDR3 is TGTGCCAGCAGTTACGGGAGTGGAACCGGGGAGCTGTTTTTT.

This clonotype occurred a few times. The chain joins TRBV5-6 to TRBJ1-2; TRBD1 matches 7 bases. The V gene end was trimmed by 2 bases and the J gene end by 4 bases; junction bases not matched to a gene: 5. The V gene's germline CDR1 is SGHDT and CDR2 YYEEEE. The CDR3 covers 14 residues. This chain's CDR3 is CASSLGQASYGYTF. In DNA, the CDR3 is TGTGCCAGCAGCTTAGGACAGGCGAGCTATGGCTACACCTTC. Based on the CDR3 plus reference TRBV5-6 and TRBJ1-2, the full variable domain is DAGVTQSPTHLIKTRGQQVTLRCSPKSGHDTVSWYQQALGQGPQFIFQYYEEEERQRGNFPDRFSGHQFPNYSSELNVNALLLGDSALYLCASSLGQASYGYTFGSGTRLTVV.

CDR3 region: CASSVSGTRSEAFF. The CDR3 nucleotides read TGTGCCAGCAGCGTATCCGGGACTCGATCTGAAGCTTTCTTT. The chain joins TRBV9 to TRBJ1-1; D possibly corresponds to TRBD1 (5 bases). The CDR3 contains 14 residues. V dropped 1 base and J dropped 6 bases, with 13 bases sitting between them. The germline V gene has CDR1 SGDLS and CDR2 YYNGEE. The full variable domain, completed using reference TRBV9 and TRBJ1-1, is DSGVTQTPKHLITATGQRVTLRCSPRSGDLSVYWYQQSLDQGLQFLIQYYNGEERAKGNILERFSAQQFPDLHSELNLSSLELGDSALYFCASSVSGTRSEAFFGQGTRLTVV.

The chain links TRBV10-3 to TRBJ2-1, with TRBD2 identical over 8 bases. This CDR3 has 14 amino acids. The germline CDR1 and CDR2 sequences are ENHRY and SYGVKD. V shed 0 bases, J shed 8 bases, and the junction held 3 bases outside the gene matches. The CDR3 sequence: CAISESTTSDEQFF. CDR3 DNA sequence: TGTGCCATCAGTGAGTCAACGACTAGCGATGAGCAGTTCTTC.

This clonotype was counted between two and nine times. V usage is TRBV12-3 or TRBV12-4 and J usage is TRBJ2-6; 8 bases agree with TRBD2. CDR3 length: 16 amino acids. The V and J ends lost 5 bases and 1 base, in that order; junction bases with no gene match: 4. The CDR3 sequence: CASSPGTSSGANVLTF. The CDR3 DNA sequence: TGTGCCAGCAGTCCCGGGACTAGTTCTGGGGCCAACGTCCTGACTTTC.

The chain is built from TRBV25-1 and TRBJ2-7, with TRBD1 matching 9 bases. The length of the CDR3 is 13 residues. J lost 6 bases, V lost 4 bases, and 4 bases had no gene match. In germline, CDR1 is MGHDK, CDR2 SYGVNS. The CDR3 loop reads CASSGTGEIEQYF. The CDR3 nucleotides are TGTGCCAGCAGTGGGACAGGGGAGATCGAGCAGTACTTC.

This clonotype was counted many times. This sequence joins TRBV7-9 and TRBJ2-7; a weak D match, TRBD1 (6 bases). CDR3 length: 15 amino acids. Germline V gene data show CDR1 as SEHNR and CDR2 as FQNEAQ (reference sequence). Trimming cost V 5 bases and J 2 bases, with 16 bases left between them. CDR3 DNA: TGTGCCAGCAGCCGACCAAGCCAGGGGACCTACGAGCAGTACTTC. It encodes CASSRPSQGTYEQYF.

The rearrangement links TRBV6-5 to TRBJ2-5; D uncertain. Germline values: CDR1 MNHEY, CDR2 SVGAGI. The CDR3 extends over 12 amino acids. The germline V and J ends were trimmed by 6 bases and 5 bases, with 10 bases remaining between them. The CDR3 bases are TGTGCCAGCAGGACAACCTCGGAGACCCAGTACTTC. This codes for CASRTTSETQYF.